The 23 T cell receptor beta chains in this list originate from one sample, sequenced in a study of blood T cells in healthy people across ages. Alongside a J-beta primer mix, a sample-barcoded 5' primer served in a second PCR lasting roughly 6 to 12 cycles. TCRdb ran MiXCR on the 5' RACE reads and lists one entry per CDR3 protein. This table has fewer than 1.5 million distinct CDR3 sequences, 40% to 50% appearing once. The sequenced material came from blood. The receptors were gathered from a young woman in good health.

A few counts support this clonotype. The chain employs TRBV14 and TRBJ2-7; 7 nucleotides match TRBD1. The CDR3 length is 16 residues. Per germline, CDR1 SGHDN and CDR2 FVKESK. V shed 1 base, J shed 0 bases, and the junction held 6 bases outside the gene matches. The CDR3: CASSQARDSSSYEQYF. CDR3 nucleotides: TGTGCCAGCAGCCAAGCCCGGGACAGCAGCTCCTACGAGCAGTACTTC. Looking up the rest from reference TRBV14 and TRBJ2-7 gives the full variable domain: EAGVTQFPSHSVIEKGQTVTLRCDPISGHDNLYWYRRVMGKEIKFLLHFVKESKQDESGMPNNRFLAERTGGTYSTLKVQPAELEDSGVYFCASSQARDSSSYEQYFGPGTRLTVT.

V is TRBV6-2 or TRBV6-3 and J is TRBJ2-1, with TRBD2 identical over 12 bases. CDR1 and CDR2 from the germline V gene are MNHEY and SVGEGT. CDR3 length: 17 residues. V was pared by 5 bases and J by 7 bases, with 12 bases of the junction left unmatched. The chain's CDR3 is CASSRPRLAGDGNEQFF. The CDR3 DNA sequence: TGTGCCAGCAGTCGACCCCGACTAGCGGGAGATGGGAATGAGCAGTTCTTC.

The rearrangement links TRBV19 to TRBJ1-2, with 8 bases lining up with TRBD1. Trimming cost V 6 bases and J 8 bases; bases outside gene matches: 14. Germline values: CDR1 LNHDA, CDR2 SQIVND (reference sequence). The CDR3 totals 15 residues. The CDR3 nucleotides read TGTGCCAGTAGAGCCCAGGCAGGGGGCGCGGGAGGCTACACCTTC. Translating it yields CASRAQAGGAGGYTF.

J is TRBJ2-7 and V is TRBV28, with D possibly TRBD1 on 5 matching bases. Per germline, CDR1 MDHEN and CDR2 SYDVKM. Trimming cost V 6 bases and J 0 bases, with 15 bases left between them. The CDR3 runs to 15 residues. The CDR3 region is CASRGGGASSYEQYF. In DNA form, the CDR3 reads TGTGCCAGCAGGGGCGGTGGGGCCAGCTCCTACGAGCAGTACTTC.

This clonotype was seen only a few times. The V and J genes are TRBV25-1 and TRBJ1-1; D unresolved. CDR3 length: 13 amino acids. Germline-derived CDR1 and CDR2 are MGHDK and SYGVNS. V shed 4 bases and J shed 3 bases, with 9 bases lying between them. The DNA of the CDR3 is TGTGCCAGCAGTGTGGCAGGTCACACTGAAGCTTTCTTT. Protein sequence: CASSVAGHTEAFF.

The chain is built from TRBV2 and TRBJ2-7; no clear D. This CDR3 is 12 amino acids long. The germline V gene encodes CDR1 SNHLY and CDR2 FYNNEI. Trimming pared 3 bases from V and 4 bases from J, leaving 7 bases between. The CDR3: CASSEPNYEQYF. CDR3 in DNA: TGTGCCAGCAGTGAGCCGAATTACGAGCAGTACTTC.

Concerning this clonotype itself: Compared with germline, one end of the junction differs, possibly owing to a read error. The chain recombines TRBV2 with TRBJ2-3; TRBD2 matches at 14 bases. CDR1 is SNHLY and CDR2 is FYNNEI in the germline V gene. There are 16 residues in the CDR3. CDR3 residues: CASRGTSGSRTETQYF. Here the CDR3 DNA reads TGTGCCAGCAGGGGGACTAGCGGGAGTCGGACAGAAACGCAGTATTTT.

This clonotype has only a few counts. The chain uses TRBV5-1 and TRBJ2-5; D unclear. Germline lookup yields CDR1 SGHRS and CDR2 YFSETQ. The CDR3 covers 15 residues. V lost 4 bases to trimming and J lost 1 base, with 14 bases between them. In DNA, the CDR3 is TGCGCCAGCAGCCGAACCTTGAGGAGCCAAGAGACCCAGTACTTC. It specifies CASSRTLRSQETQYF.

The chain combines TRBV3-1 with TRBJ1-2, with D perhaps matching TRBD1 (5 bases). The CDR3 runs to 12 residues. Trimming shortened V by 1 base and J by 8 bases, and 8 bases separated the two germline ends. CDR1 and CDR2 from the germline V gene are LGHDT and YNNKEL (reference sequence). CDR3 coding DNA: TGTGCCAGCAGCCAAGTGGGGCGGGGCTACACCTTC. Translated: CASSQVGRGYTF.

Turning to this clonotype: This may stem from a read error, because a much larger clone lies one nucleotide away. J is TRBJ1-1 and V is TRBV12-3 or TRBV12-4; D is ambiguous. The length of the CDR3 is 13 residues. The CDR3 loop reads CAISSLGNTEAFF. CDR3 DNA sequence: TGTGCCATCAGTTCATTGGGGAACACTGAAGCTTTCTTT.

The chain links TRBV7-9 to TRBJ1-2; TRBD1 is a possible D gene (6 bases). The CDR3 is 13 amino acids. In germline, CDR1 is SEHNR, CDR2 FQNEAQ (reference sequence). Trimming took 6 bases from V and 4 from J, leaving 12 bases between them. CDR3 protein: CASSSSTGYGYTF. The CDR3 bases are TGTGCCAGCAGTTCATCGACAGGCTATGGCTACACCTTC.

This chain's CDR3 is CASSPYRGTAYNSPLHF. The DNA of the CDR3 is TGTGCCAGCAGCCCCTATCGCGGGACAGCTTATAATTCACCCCTCCACTTT. This chain connects TRBV7-9 to TRBJ1-6; 7 positions match TRBD1. The germline V gene encodes CDR1 SEHNR and CDR2 FQNEAQ (reference sequence). V lost 5 bases, J lost 4 bases, and 11 bases stayed unmatched. There are 17 residues in the CDR3. Full variable domain (outside the CDR3, taken from reference TRBV7-9 and TRBJ1-6): DTGVSQNPRHKITKRGQNVTFRCDPISEHNRLYWYRQTLGQGPEFLTYFQNEAQLEKSRLLSDRFSAERPKGSFSTLEIQRTEQGDSAMYLCASSPYRGTAYNSPLHFGNGTRLTVT.

The V call is TRBV11-2, the J call TRBJ2-1; 8 bases are a match to TRBD2. Trimming cost V 5 bases and J 8 bases; bases outside gene matches: 11. The CDR3 has 15 residues. CDR1 and CDR2 (germline): SGHAT, FQNNGV. The CDR3 DNA reads TGTGCCAGCAGCCCCCAGGGTAGTAGCGGGGATGAGCAGTTCTTC. Its protein is CASSPQGSSGDEQFF.

The rearrangement links TRBV7-9 to TRBJ2-1; D is perhaps TRBD1 (6 bases). CDR3 size: 14 residues. CDR1 SEHNR and CDR2 FQNEAQ come from the germline V gene (reference sequence). The ends were cut back, 7 bases at V and 9 bases at J, with 19 bases in the middle. The chain's CDR3 is CASNLLGLGGEQFF. In DNA form, the CDR3 reads TGTGCCAGCAACCTACTAGGTCTAGGGGGTGAGCAGTTCTTC.

V is TRBV6-5 and J is TRBJ2-1; 9 nucleotides line up with TRBD2. The CDR3 runs 15 residues. The V and J ends lost 7 bases and 10 bases, in that order; junction bases with no gene match: 14. The germline gives CDR1 MNHEY, CDR2 SVGAGI. CDR3 DNA sequence: TGTGCCAGCACCCCGGGGCTAGCGGGGACCAAAGAGCAGTTCTTC. It specifies CASTPGLAGTKEQFF.

This clonotype was detected only once. The J gene is TRBJ1-2, the V gene TRBV27; D not certain. V was trimmed by 0 bases and J by 5 bases, leaving 10 bases between them. CDR3 length: 14 residues. The V gene's germline CDR1 is MNHEY and CDR2 SMNVEV (reference sequence). The CDR3 bases are TGTGCCAGCAGTTTATCGTGGGGTAGTTATGGCTACACCTTC. This codes for CASSLSWGSYGYTF.

The chain combines TRBV9 with TRBJ2-7; 9 bases map to TRBD2. The germline gives CDR1 SGDLS, CDR2 YYNGEE. CDR3 length: 15 residues. V dropped 0 bases and J dropped 2; count of bases not matched to a gene: 3. The CDR3, as DNA: TGTGCCAGCAGCGTAGTCCCTAGCGGGACCTACGAGCAGTACTTC. This sequence encodes CASSVVPSGTYEQYF. Full variable domain (missing parts from reference TRBV9 and TRBJ2-7): DSGVTQTPKHLITATGQRVTLRCSPRSGDLSVYWYQQSLDQGLQFLIQYYNGEERAKGNILERFSAQQFPDLHSELNLSSLELGDSALYFCASSVVPSGTYEQYFGPGTRLTVT.

The chain employs TRBV6-1 and TRBJ1-6; 7 nucleotides align to TRBD1. V gave up 6 bases and J gave up 7 bases; unmatched junction bases: 6. The V gene's germline CDR1 is MNHNS and CDR2 SASEGT. The CDR3 consists of 14 residues. The CDR3 DNA sequence: TGTGCCAGCAGAGCAGGGACAGTGAATTCACCCCTCCACTTT. Encoded protein: CASRAGTVNSPLHF.

J is TRBJ2-2 and V is TRBV5-1; D possibly corresponds to TRBD2 (7 bases). The CDR3 spans 18 residues. The ends were cut back, 1 base at V and 0 bases at J, with 16 bases in the middle. Germline V gives CDR1 SGHRS, CDR2 YFSETQ. CDR3 DNA: TGCGCCAGCAGCTTGTTCGGCAGGGGAGGGCCGAACACCGGGGAGCTGTTTTTT. Its protein product is CASSLFGRGGPNTGELFF.

This clonotype was observed a few times. The chain joins TRBV7-2 to TRBJ1-5; D is ambiguous. Trimming took off 5 bases at V and 6 bases at J, with 17 bases between the two ends. CDR1 SGHTA and CDR2 FQGNSA come from the germline V gene. There are 15 residues in the CDR3. CDR3 region: CASSPREAWGQPQHF. The CDR3 region has the DNA TGTGCCAGCAGCCCCCGAGAGGCCTGGGGTCAGCCCCAGCATTTT.

In this sample, this clonotype turned up a few times. This chain links TRBV4-1 with TRBJ2-1, with 8 bases lining up with TRBD2. CDR1 is MGHRA and CDR2 is YSYEKL in the germline V gene. Trimming cost V 0 bases and J 0 bases; bases outside gene matches: 10. The CDR3 is made up of 19 amino acids. The CDR3 sequence is CASSQDRASGLTSYNEQFF. The CDR3 DNA follows: TGCGCCAGCAGCCAAGACCGGGCTAGCGGGCTTACCTCCTACAATGAGCAGTTCTTC.

The V and J genes are TRBV5-1 and TRBJ1-1, with D possibly matching TRBD1 (5 bases). The length of the CDR3 is 13 residues. The germline gives CDR1 SGHRS, CDR2 YFSETQ. With 0 bases removed from V and 6 bases from J, the gap between germline ends came to 9 bases. The CDR3 sequence is CASSLVGLAEAFF. The CDR3 DNA reads as TGCGCCAGCAGCTTGGTGGGGCTCGCTGAAGCTTTCTTT.

The chain carries TRBV25-1 and TRBJ2-1; 10 nucleotides align to TRBD2. There are 16 residues in the CDR3. Germline V lookup: CDR1 MGHDK, CDR2 SYGVNS. Losses at the gene ends were 4 bases for V and 4 bases for J; bases not matched to a gene: 7. The CDR3 is CASSAALAGKYNEQFF. The CDR3 DNA sequence: TGTGCCAGCAGTGCGGCACTAGCGGGAAAGTACAATGAGCAGTTCTTC.